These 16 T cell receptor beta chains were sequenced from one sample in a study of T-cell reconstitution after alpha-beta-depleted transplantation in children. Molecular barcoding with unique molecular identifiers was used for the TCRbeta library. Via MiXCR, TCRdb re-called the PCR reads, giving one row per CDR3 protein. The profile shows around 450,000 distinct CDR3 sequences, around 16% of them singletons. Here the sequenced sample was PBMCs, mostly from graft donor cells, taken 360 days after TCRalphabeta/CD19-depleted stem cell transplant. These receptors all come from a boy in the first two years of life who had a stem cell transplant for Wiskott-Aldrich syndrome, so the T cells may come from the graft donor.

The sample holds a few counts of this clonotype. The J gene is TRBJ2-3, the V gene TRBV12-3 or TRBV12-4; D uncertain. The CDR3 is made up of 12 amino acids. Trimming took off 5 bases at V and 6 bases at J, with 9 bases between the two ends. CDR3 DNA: TGTGCCAGCAGTGTCTCTAGGGATACGCAGTATTTT. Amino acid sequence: CASSVSRDTQYF.

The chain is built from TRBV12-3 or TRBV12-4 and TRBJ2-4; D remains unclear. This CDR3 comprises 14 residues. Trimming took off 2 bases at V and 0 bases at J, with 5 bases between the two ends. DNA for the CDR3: TGTGCCAGCAGTTTAAAACTAGCCAAAAACATTCAGTACTTC. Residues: CASSLKLAKNIQYF.

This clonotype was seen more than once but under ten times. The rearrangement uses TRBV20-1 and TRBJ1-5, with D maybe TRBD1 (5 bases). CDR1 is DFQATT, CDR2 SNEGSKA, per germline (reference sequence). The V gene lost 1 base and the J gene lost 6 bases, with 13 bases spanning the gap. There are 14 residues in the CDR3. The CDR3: CSARVRGSVQPQHF. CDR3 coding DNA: TGCAGTGCTAGAGTTCGGGGGTCGGTTCAGCCCCAGCATTTT.

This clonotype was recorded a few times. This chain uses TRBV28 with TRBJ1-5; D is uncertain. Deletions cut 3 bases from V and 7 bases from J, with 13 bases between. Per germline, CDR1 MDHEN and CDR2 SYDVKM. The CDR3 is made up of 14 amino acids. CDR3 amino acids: CASSLGGVGQPQHF. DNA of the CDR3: TGTGCCAGCAGTTTGGGCGGGGTAGGCCAGCCCCAGCATTTT.

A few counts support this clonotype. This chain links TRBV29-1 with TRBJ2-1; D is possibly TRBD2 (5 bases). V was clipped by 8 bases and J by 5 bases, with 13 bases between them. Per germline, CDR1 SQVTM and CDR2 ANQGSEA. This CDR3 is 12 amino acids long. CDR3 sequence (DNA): TGCAGCCATGGAACCGGGGACAATGAGCAGTTCTTC. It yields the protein CSHGTGDNEQFF.

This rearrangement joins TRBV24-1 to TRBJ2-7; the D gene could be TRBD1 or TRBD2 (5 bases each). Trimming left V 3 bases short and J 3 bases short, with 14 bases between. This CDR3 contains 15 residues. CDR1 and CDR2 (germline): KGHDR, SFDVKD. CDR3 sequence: CATSDGRDGIYEQYF. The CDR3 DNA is TGTGCCACCAGTGATGGCCGGGACGGTATCTACGAGCAGTACTTC.

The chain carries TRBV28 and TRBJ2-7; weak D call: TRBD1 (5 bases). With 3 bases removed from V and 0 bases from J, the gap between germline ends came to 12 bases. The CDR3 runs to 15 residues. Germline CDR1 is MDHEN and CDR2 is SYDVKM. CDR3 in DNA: TGTGCCAGCAGTTTTTACAGGCCTAGCTCCTACGAGCAGTACTTC. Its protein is CASSFYRPSSYEQYF. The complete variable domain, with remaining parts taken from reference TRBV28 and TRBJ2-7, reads DVKVTQSSRYLVKRTGEKVFLECVQDMDHENMFWYRQDPGLGLRLIYFSYDVKMKEKGDIPEGYSVSREKKERFSLILESASTNQTSMYLCASSFYRPSSYEQYFGPGTRLTVT.

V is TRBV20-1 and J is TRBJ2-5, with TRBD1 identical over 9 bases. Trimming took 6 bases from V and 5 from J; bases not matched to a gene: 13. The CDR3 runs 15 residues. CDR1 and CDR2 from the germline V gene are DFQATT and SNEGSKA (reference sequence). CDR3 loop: CSATKTGGRGETQYF. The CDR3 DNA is TGCAGTGCAACCAAGACAGGGGGTAGGGGGGAGACCCAGTACTTC.

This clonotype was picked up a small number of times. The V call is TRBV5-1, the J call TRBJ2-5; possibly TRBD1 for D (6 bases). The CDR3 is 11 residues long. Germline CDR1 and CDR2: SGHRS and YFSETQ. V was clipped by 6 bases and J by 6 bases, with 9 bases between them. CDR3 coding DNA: TGCGCCAGCAAGCAGGGGCAGACCCAGTACTTC. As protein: CASKQGQTQYF.

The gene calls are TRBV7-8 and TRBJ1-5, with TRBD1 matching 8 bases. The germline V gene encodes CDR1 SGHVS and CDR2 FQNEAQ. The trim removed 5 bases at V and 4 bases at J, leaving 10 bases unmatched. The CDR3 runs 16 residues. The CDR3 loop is CASSPRDRTPNQPQHF. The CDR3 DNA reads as TGTGCCAGCAGCCCGCGGGACAGGACTCCTAATCAGCCCCAGCATTTT.

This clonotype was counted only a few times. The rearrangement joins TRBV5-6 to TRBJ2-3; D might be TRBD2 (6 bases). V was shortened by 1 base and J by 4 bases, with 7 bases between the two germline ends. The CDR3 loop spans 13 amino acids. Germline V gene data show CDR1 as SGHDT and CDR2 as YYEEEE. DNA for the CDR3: TGTGCCAGCAGCTTGTGGGGGGCAGATACGCAGTATTTT. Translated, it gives CASSLWGADTQYF. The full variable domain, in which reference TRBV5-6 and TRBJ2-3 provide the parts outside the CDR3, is DAGVTQSPTHLIKTRGQQVTLRCSPKSGHDTVSWYQQALGQGPQFIFQYYEEEERQRGNFPDRFSGHQFPNYSSELNVNALLLGDSALYLCASSLWGADTQYFGPGTRLTVL.

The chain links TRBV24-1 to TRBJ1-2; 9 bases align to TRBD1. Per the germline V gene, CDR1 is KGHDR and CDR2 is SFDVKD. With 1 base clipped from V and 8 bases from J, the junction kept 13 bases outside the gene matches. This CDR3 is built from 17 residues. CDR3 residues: CATSDFLPTGQGVGYTF. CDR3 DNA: TGTGCCACCAGTGATTTCCTGCCTACGGGACAGGGTGTAGGCTACACCTTC.

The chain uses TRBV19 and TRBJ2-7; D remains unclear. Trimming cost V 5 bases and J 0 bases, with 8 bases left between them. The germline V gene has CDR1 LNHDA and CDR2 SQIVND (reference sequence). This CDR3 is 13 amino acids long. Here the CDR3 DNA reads TGTGCCAGTAGTCGGGCCGCCTCCTACGAGCAGTACTTC. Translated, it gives CASSRAASYEQYF.

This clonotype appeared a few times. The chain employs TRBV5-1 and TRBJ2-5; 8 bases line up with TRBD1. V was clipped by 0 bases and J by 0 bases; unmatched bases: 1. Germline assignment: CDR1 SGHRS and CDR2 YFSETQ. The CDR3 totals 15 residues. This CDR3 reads CASSLDRGDQETQYF. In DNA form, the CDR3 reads TGCGCCAGCAGCTTGGACAGGGGGGACCAAGAGACCCAGTACTTC.

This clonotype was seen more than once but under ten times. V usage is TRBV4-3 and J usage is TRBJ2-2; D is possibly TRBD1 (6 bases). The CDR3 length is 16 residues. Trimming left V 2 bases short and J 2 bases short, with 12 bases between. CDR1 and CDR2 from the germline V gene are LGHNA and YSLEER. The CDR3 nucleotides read TGCGCCAGCAGCCAATGGACCGGGACAAACACCGGGGAGCTGTTTTTT. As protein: CASSQWTGTNTGELFF.

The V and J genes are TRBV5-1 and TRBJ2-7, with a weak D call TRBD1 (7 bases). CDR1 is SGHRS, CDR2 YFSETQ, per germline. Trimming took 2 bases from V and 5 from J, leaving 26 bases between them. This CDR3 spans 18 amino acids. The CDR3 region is CASSLPATGTTGGHEQYF. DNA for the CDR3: TGCGCCAGCAGCTTACCCGCGACAGGGACAACCGGGGGACACGAGCAGTACTTC.